The 25 T cell receptor beta chains below were found in one sample sequenced in a study of cytomegalovirus exposure and HLA in healthy donors. The PCR ran on 60 Vbeta and 13 Jbeta primers. Clones were sequenced by immunoSEQ multiplex PCR, and TCRdb holds only the in-frame ones, with some missing. The sample lists roughly 200,000 clones; 70% to 85% were seen once. Sequencing was done on a sample of PBMCs. The origin of the receptors is a woman in her thirties in good health and CMV-seropositive.

This chain links TRBV29-1 with TRBJ2-5, with 9 bases lining up with TRBD1. The ends lost 6 bases at V and 5 bases at J; junction bases unmatched: 10. Germline CDR1 SQVTM, CDR2 ANQGSEA. CDR3 length: 14 residues. This CDR3 is CSVAGQGDFETQYF. As DNA, the CDR3 is TGCAGCGTAGCGGGACAGGGAGATTTCGAGACCCAGTACTTC.

The chain carries TRBV11-2 and TRBJ2-5; TRBD2 might be the D (6 bases). The germline V gene has CDR1 SGHAT and CDR2 FQNNGV. The CDR3 is made up of 13 amino acids. Trimming took 6 bases from V and 4 from J, leaving 12 bases between them. DNA of the CDR3: TGTGCCAGCAGGGCGGGGAACGTAGAGACCCAGTACTTC. This translates into CASRAGNVETQYF.

The gene calls are TRBV11-3 and TRBJ1-1; D remains ambiguous. The CDR3 covers 13 residues. The germline gives CDR1 SGHNT, CDR2 YENEEA. V lost 5 bases and J 11 bases, leaving 18 bases between the germline ends. The CDR3 protein is CASSPRALSVAFF. The CDR3 DNA reads TGTGCCAGCAGCCCGCGGGCCCTCTCGGTGGCTTTCTTT.

V and J are TRBV7-6 and TRBJ1-3; 9 nucleotides line up with TRBD1. V shed 4 bases, J shed 4 bases, and the junction held 11 bases outside the gene matches. In germline, CDR1 is SGHVS, CDR2 FNYEAQ. The CDR3 runs 17 residues. The CDR3 is CASSSGQGSFAGNTIYF. The DNA of the CDR3 is TGTGCCAGCAGCTCCGGACAGGGGTCTTTTGCCGGAAACACCATATATTTT.

The rearrangement uses TRBV10-3 and TRBJ1-2, with TRBD1 matching over 7 bases. The CDR3 contains 14 residues. Germline CDR1 and CDR2: ENHRY and SYGVKD. V shed 7 bases, J shed 0 bases, and the junction held 5 bases outside the gene matches. For the CDR3, the DNA is TGTGCCATCACTAGGGACAGCTCTAACTATGGCTACACCTTC. Translation: CAITRDSSNYGYTF.

The rearrangement uses TRBV5-4 and TRBJ1-5, with D possibly matching TRBD1 (6 bases). This CDR3 has 13 residues. V lost 5 bases, J lost 5 bases, and 11 bases lay in between. CDR1 is SGHNT and CDR2 is YYREEE in the germline V gene (reference sequence). The CDR3: CASRFRGYQPQHF. The CDR3 nucleotides are TGTGCCAGCAGGTTCAGGGGTTATCAGCCCCAGCATTTT.

V is TRBV11-2 and J is TRBJ1-1; possible D gene TRBD1, 6 bases. CDR1 and CDR2 from the germline V gene are SGHAT and FQNNGV. The CDR3 extends over 13 amino acids. Trimming removed 3 bases from V and 8 bases from J, with 13 bases in between. CDR3 nucleotides: TGTGCCAGCAGCTTCCAACAGGGATCGGAAGCTTTCTTT. This encodes CASSFQQGSEAFF.

The chain has TRBV2 and TRBJ1-1; TRBD1 agrees at 7 bases. The CDR3 consists of 14 residues. Germline-derived CDR1 and CDR2 are SNHLY and FYNNEI. Trimming cost V 6 bases and J 6 bases; bases outside gene matches: 10. The CDR3, as DNA: TGTGCCAGCAGCGGCGACAGGGCGAATGCTGAAGCTTTCTTT. This sequence encodes CASSGDRANAEAFF.

The rearrangement uses TRBV27 and TRBJ1-5, with 8 nucleotides matching TRBD1. With 5 bases clipped from V and 6 bases from J, the junction kept 15 bases outside the gene matches. Germline V gene data show CDR1 as MNHEY and CDR2 as SMNVEV (reference sequence). The CDR3 has 17 residues. The CDR3 coding sequence is TGTGCCAGCAGTGTCCAACCCCCCGGACAGGGCCGTCAGCCCCAGCATTTT. It codes for CASSVQPPGQGRQPQHF.

This rearrangement joins TRBV4-3 to TRBJ2-7; TRBD1 aligns across 7 bases. The CDR3 spans 15 residues. V lost 0 bases, J lost 3 bases, and 5 bases stayed unmatched. Germline loops: CDR1 LGHNA, CDR2 YSLEER. In DNA, the CDR3 is TGCGCCAGCAGCCAAGATTTGGACAGGAGCTACGAGCAGTACTTC. Its protein is CASSQDLDRSYEQYF.

CDR3 sequence: CASSAGQWSYEQYF. CDR3 nucleotides: TGTGCCAGTAGCGCGGGACAGTGGTCCTACGAGCAGTACTTC. The V and J genes are TRBV19 and TRBJ2-7; D is perhaps TRBD1 (7 bases). The germline V gene encodes CDR1 LNHDA and CDR2 SQIVND (reference sequence). CDR3 length: 14 residues. Trimming left V 6 bases short and J 1 base short, with 13 bases between.

The chain combines TRBV4-1 with TRBJ1-1; D not resolved. Trimming shortened V by 2 bases and J by 1 base, and 11 bases separated the two germline ends. In germline, CDR1 is MGHRA, CDR2 YSYEKL. The CDR3 sequence is 15 residues long. CDR3 nucleotides: TGCGCCAGCAGCCAACCGGGGTCCCCGAACACTGAAGCTTTCTTT. Residues: CASSQPGSPNTEAFF.

J is TRBJ1-3 and V is TRBV2; D not resolved. The CDR3 spans 15 residues. The germline V and J ends were trimmed by 4 bases and 0 bases, with 10 bases remaining between them. The V gene's germline CDR1 is SNHLY and CDR2 FYNNEI. CDR3 residues: CASSVQPSSGNTIYF. The CDR3 DNA reads as TGTGCCAGCAGTGTACAGCCCAGCTCTGGAAACACCATATATTTT.

The V gene is TRBV14, the J gene TRBJ2-7; 7 bases match TRBD2. This CDR3 spans 16 amino acids. J lost 4 bases, V lost 4 bases, and 13 bases had no gene match. Germline V gene data show CDR1 as SGHDN and CDR2 as FVKESK. CDR3 in DNA: TGTGCCAGCAGCCCCGTTAGCGGGCGGCCTCCTTACGAGCAGTACTTC. It yields the protein CASSPVSGRPPYEQYF.

The chain uses TRBV10-3 and TRBJ1-1; D gene ambiguous. Germline assignment: CDR1 ENHRY and CDR2 SYGVKD. The V end lost 7 bases, the J end lost 2 bases, and 11 bases lay between the germline ends. The CDR3 runs 13 residues. In DNA, the CDR3 is TGTGCCATCATGGGCCTCCTTAACACTGAAGCTTTCTTT. Protein sequence: CAIMGLLNTEAFF.

V usage is TRBV27 and J usage is TRBJ2-1, with TRBD2 matching over 9 bases. Germline V gene lookup returns CDR1 MNHEY and CDR2 SMNVEV (reference sequence). Trimming removed 0 bases from V and 3 bases from J; junction bases left unmatched: 3. CDR3 length: 16 residues. The DNA for the CDR3 is TGTGCCAGCAGTTTATCTGCGGGGGGGTACTACAATGAGCAGTTCTTC. This encodes CASSLSAGGYYNEQFF.

The rearrangement joins TRBV11-3 to TRBJ2-2; D is unresolved. V was shortened by 0 bases and J by 6 bases, with 8 bases between the two germline ends. Germline CDR1 and CDR2: SGHNT and YENEEA. The CDR3 runs 14 residues. The CDR3 sequence is CASSLELSPGELFF. CDR3 DNA: TGTGCCAGCAGCTTAGAGCTATCCCCCGGGGAGCTGTTTTTT.

The V call is TRBV19, the J call TRBJ1-2, with unresolved D. The CDR3 has 14 residues. Germline V gives CDR1 LNHDA, CDR2 SQIVND (reference sequence). V dropped 5 bases and J dropped 1 base, with 11 bases sitting between them. The DNA of the CDR3 is TGTGCCAGTAGTTATCTGGGCAGTAACTATGGCTACACCTTC. This sequence encodes CASSYLGSNYGYTF.

This clone was observed a single time. This chain joins TRBV7-2 and TRBJ2-3; TRBD1 might be the D (5 bases). Germline lookup yields CDR1 SGHTA and CDR2 FQGNSA. This CDR3 has 17 residues. V was shortened by 4 bases and J by 1 base, with 18 bases between the two germline ends. The DNA of the CDR3 is TGTGCCAGCAGCTACTCGTTTACAGGTGCAGGCACAGATACGCAGTATTTT. The encoded protein is CASSYSFTGAGTDTQYF.

This sequence joins TRBV10-3 and TRBJ1-3, with a tentative D call TRBD1 (6 bases). V shed 0 bases and J shed 4 bases, with 7 bases lying between them. This CDR3 region has 14 residues. CDR1 ENHRY and CDR2 SYGVKD come from the germline V gene. Written as DNA, the CDR3 is TGTGCCATCAGTGAGTCTACAGGGGGAAACACCATATATTTT. Translated: CAISESTGGNTIYF.

The chain combines TRBV4-1 with TRBJ2-2, with 7 bases identical to TRBD1. This CDR3 contains 20 residues. Germline CDR1 and CDR2: MGHRA and YSYEKL. V lost 0 bases, J lost 4 bases, and 17 bases stayed unmatched. The CDR3 sequence: CASSQDGLGTAVEGTGELFF. The CDR3 nucleotides are TGCGCCAGCAGCCAAGATGGGTTGGGGACAGCAGTCGAAGGCACCGGGGAGCTGTTTTTT.

The rearrangement joins TRBV10-3 to TRBJ2-7; 10 positions match TRBD1. Germline V gene lookup returns CDR1 ENHRY and CDR2 SYGVKD. V lost 1 base and J lost 3; bases outside the gene matches: 3. This CDR3 has 15 residues. CDR3 loop: CAISELTGGNYEQYF. CDR3 DNA sequence: TGTGCCATCAGTGAGTTGACAGGGGGCAACTACGAGCAGTACTTC.

This clone was seen only once. The rearrangement joins TRBV29-1 to TRBJ2-3; unclear D gene. CDR1 and CDR2 (germline): SQVTM, ANQGSEA. The CDR3 contains 15 residues. Deletions cut 0 bases from V and 3 bases from J, with 13 bases between. Here the CDR3 reads CSVEESGLMTDTQYF. The CDR3 coding sequence is TGCAGCGTTGAAGAATCGGGTCTCATGACAGATACGCAGTATTTT.

In its sample, this clone was seen a few times. The chain employs TRBV18 and TRBJ1-3, with TRBD1 matching 7 bases. Germline V lookup: CDR1 KGHSH, CDR2 LQKENI. The CDR3 has 13 residues. V was clipped by 4 bases and J by 4 bases; unmatched bases: 1. The CDR3 spells CASSQGQGNTIYF. The CDR3 nucleotides read TGTGCCAGCTCACAGGGACAGGGAAACACCATATATTTT.

V usage is TRBV19 and J usage is TRBJ2-5; weak D call: TRBD2 (5 bases). The V gene's germline CDR1 is LNHDA and CDR2 SQIVND (reference sequence). The CDR3 runs to 17 residues. V shed 3 bases and J shed 4 bases, with 21 bases lying between them. The chain's CDR3 is CASSMISRRIGRETQYF. The CDR3 bases are TGTGCCAGTAGTATGATTAGCAGGAGGATAGGGAGAGAGACCCAGTACTTC.